This TCR beta chain is drawn from a study of blood T cells in healthy people across ages. General study findings and limits: Roughly linear age-related decline in beta diversity appeared, significant by age about 37. For the donors, CMV status was unknown and possibly confounded expanded clonotype changes.

This clonotype was observed a few times. Antigen unknown. Trimming at V came to 2 bases and at J to 4 bases, leaving 6 bases not matched to a gene. Germline V CDR1 and CDR2: MGHDK, SYGVNS. The CDR3 consists of 15 residues. Primed by a sample-barcoded 5' primer and a J-beta primer mix, a second PCR proceeded for 7 to 11 cycles. Sequencing of every sample gave 3 million or more CDR3-containing paired-end reads. TCRdb ran MiXCR on the 5' RACE reads and lists one entry per CDR3 protein. The sample contains hundreds of thousands of distinct CDR3 sequences, more than 45% of which appear only once. Total RNA, at least 5.5 micrograms per sample, came from PBMCs.

V is TRBV25-1 and J is TRBJ2-3; 7 nucleotides line up with TRBD1. This sequence originates from a man aged 25-45 years in good health. Sequencing was carried out using blood. CDR3 in DNA: TGTGCCAGCAGTGAAAGGGACAGCGTTCCAGATACGCAGTATTTT. Encoded protein: CASSERDSVPDTQYF.